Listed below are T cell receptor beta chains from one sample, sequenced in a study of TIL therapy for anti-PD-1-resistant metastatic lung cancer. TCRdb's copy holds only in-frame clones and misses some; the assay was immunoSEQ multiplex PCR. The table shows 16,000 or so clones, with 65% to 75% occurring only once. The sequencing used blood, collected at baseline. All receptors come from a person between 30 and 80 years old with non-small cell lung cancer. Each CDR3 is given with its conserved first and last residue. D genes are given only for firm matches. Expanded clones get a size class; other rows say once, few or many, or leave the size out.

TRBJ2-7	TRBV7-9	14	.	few	CASSPLGRAYEQYF	TGTGCCAGCAGCCCACTTGGTAGGGCCTACGAGCAGTACTTC
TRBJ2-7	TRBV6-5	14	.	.	CASTKDGVPYEQYF	TGTGCCAGCACCAAGGATGGAGTCCCCTACGAGCAGTACTTC
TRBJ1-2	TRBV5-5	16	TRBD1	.	CASSQQFQGASAGYTF	TGTGCCAGCAGTCAACAATTCCAGGGGGCGTCGGCTGGCTACACCTTC
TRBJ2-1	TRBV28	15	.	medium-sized	CASSLWGSTYNEQFF	TGTGCCAGCAGTTTGTGGGGTAGTACCTACAATGAGCAGTTCTTC
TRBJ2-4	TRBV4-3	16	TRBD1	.	CASSQEGDSSLDIQYF	TGCGCCAGCAGCCAAGAAGGGGACAGTTCGTTGGACATTCAGTACTTC
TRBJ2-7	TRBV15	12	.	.	CATSVLRGEQYF	TGTGCCACCAGCGTACTCCGCGGCGAGCAGTACTTC
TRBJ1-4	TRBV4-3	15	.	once	CASSQEPLGSEKLFF	TGCGCCAGCAGCCAAGAACCCCTGGGCAGTGAAAAACTGTTTTTT
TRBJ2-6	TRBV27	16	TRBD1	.	CASRDRAASGANVLTF	TGTGCCAGCAGAGACAGGGCCGCCTCTGGGGCCAACGTCCTGACTTTC
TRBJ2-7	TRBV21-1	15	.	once	CASSTYPGQGDEQYF	TGTGCCAGCAGCACCTATCCGGGACAGGGTGACGAGCAGTACTTC
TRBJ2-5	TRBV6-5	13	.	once	CASSYSGAQTQYF	TGTGCCAGCAGTTACTCCGGGGCTCAGACCCAGTACTTC
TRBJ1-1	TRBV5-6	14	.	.	CASSFRMGASEAFF	TGTGCCAGCAGCTTTCGTATGGGGGCTTCAGAAGCTTTCTTT
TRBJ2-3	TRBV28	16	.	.	CASQPPWEVVADTQYF	TGTGCCAGTCAACCGCCTTGGGAGGTGGTAGCAGATACGCAGTATTTT
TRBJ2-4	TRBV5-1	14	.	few	CASSDSVEGDIQYF	TGCGCCAGCAGCGACTCGGTTGAGGGTGACATTCAGTACTTC
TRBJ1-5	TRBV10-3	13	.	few	CAISIQGNQPQHF	TGTGCCATCAGTATACAGGGAAATCAGCCCCAGCATTTT
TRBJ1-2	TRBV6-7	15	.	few	CASSYAAEANYGYTF	TGTGCCAGCAGTTATGCGGCAGAAGCTAACTATGGCTACACCTTC
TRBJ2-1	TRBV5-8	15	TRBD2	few	CASSLGLAVYNEQFF	TGTGCCAGCAGCTTGGGACTAGCGGTCTACAATGAGCAGTTCTTC
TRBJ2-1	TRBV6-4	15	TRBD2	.	CASSEGLARYNEQFF	TGTGCCAGCAGTGAAGGACTAGCGAGATACAATGAGCAGTTCTTC
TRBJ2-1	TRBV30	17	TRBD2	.	CAWSVLEREALGSEQFF	TGTGCCTGGAGTGTCTTAGAGCGGGAGGCCCTTGGTAGTGAGCAGTTCTTC
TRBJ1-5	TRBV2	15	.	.	CASSLEINSNQPQHF	TGTGCCAGCAGCTTAGAAATTAATAGCAATCAGCCCCAGCATTTT
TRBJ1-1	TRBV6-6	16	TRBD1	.	CASSYGQGIRDTEAFF	TGTGCCAGCAGTTACGGACAGGGAATAAGGGACACTGAAGCTTTCTTT
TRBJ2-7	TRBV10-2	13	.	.	CASESGESYEQYF	TGCGCCAGCGAATCGGGGGAATCCTACGAGCAGTACTTC
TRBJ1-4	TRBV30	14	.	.	CAWSDGAPAGKLFF	TGTGCCTGGAGTGATGGGGCCCCCGCGGGAAAACTGTTTTTT
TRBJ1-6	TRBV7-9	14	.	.	CASSSSGSESPLHF	TGTGCCAGCAGCTCCTCGGGGTCGGAGTCACCCCTCCACTTT
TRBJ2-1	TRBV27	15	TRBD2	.	CASSFRAGVSGEQFF	TGTGCCAGCAGTTTTCGAGCGGGGGTCTCGGGTGAGCAGTTCTTC
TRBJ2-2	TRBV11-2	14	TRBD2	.	CASSLDRLAGELFF	TGTGCCAGCAGCTTAGACCGACTAGCGGGGGAGCTGTTTTTT
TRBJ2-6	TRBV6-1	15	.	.	CASSEEGHGANVLTF	TGTGCCAGCAGTGAAGAAGGGCACGGGGCCAACGTCCTGACTTTC
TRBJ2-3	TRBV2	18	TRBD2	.	CASRPTSGGVSGTDTQYF	TGTGCCAGCAGGCCGACTAGCGGGGGAGTTTCTGGCACAGATACGCAGTATTTT
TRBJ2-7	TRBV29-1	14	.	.	CSVPGQGYSYEQYF	TGCAGCGTCCCCGGGCAGGGCTACTCCTACGAGCAGTACTTC
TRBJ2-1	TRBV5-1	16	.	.	CASSLGWASVYNEQFF	TGCGCCAGCAGCTTGGGCTGGGCTTCCGTATACAATGAGCAGTTCTTC
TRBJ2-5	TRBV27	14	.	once	CASSSPAGKETQYF	TGTGCCAGCAGTTCCCCCGCGGGCAAAGAGACCCAGTACTTC
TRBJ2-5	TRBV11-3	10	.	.	CASSGETQYF	TGTGCCAGCAGCGGAGAGACCCAGTACTTC
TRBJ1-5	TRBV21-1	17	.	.	CASSKPPQVDSNQPQHF	TGTGCCAGCAGCAAACCCCCACAAGTCGATAGCAATCAGCCCCAGCATTTT
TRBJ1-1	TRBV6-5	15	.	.	CASSYWSVMNTEAFF	TGTGCCAGCAGTTACTGGTCCGTGATGAACACTGAAGCTTTCTTT
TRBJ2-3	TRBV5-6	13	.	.	CASSLLATDTQYF	TGTGCCAGCAGCTTGTTAGCGACAGATACGCAGTATTTT
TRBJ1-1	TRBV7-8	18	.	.	CASRSTSGGGGKNTEAFF	TGTGCCAGCAGGTCAACCTCTGGGGGCGGGGGGAAGAACACTGAAGCTTTCTTT
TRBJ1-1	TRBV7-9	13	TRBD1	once	CASSIGQGAEAFF	TGTGCCAGCAGCATCGGACAGGGGGCCGAAGCTTTCTTT
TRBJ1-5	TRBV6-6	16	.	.	CASSYFPGGSNQPQHF	TGTGCCAGCAGTTACTTTCCCGGGGGTAGCAATCAGCCCCAGCATTTT
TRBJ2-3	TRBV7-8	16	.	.	CASSLVPMAGIDTQYF	TGTGCCAGCAGCTTAGTACCCATGGCGGGTATAGATACGCAGTATTTT
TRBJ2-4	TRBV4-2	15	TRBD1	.	CASSQEPQGGNIQYF	TGTGCCAGCAGCCAAGAACCACAGGGGGGAAACATTCAGTACTTC
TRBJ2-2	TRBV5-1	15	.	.	CARLLGKADTGELFF	TGCGCCAGACTGTTGGGGAAGGCGGACACCGGGGAGCTGTTTTTT
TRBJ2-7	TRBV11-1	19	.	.	CASSLLRLAPGGELYEQYF	TGTGCCAGCAGTTTATTGAGGTTAGCCCCGGGCGGGGAGCTCTACGAGCAGTACTTC
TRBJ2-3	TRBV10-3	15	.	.	CAISNGPTYTDTQYF	TGTGCCATCAGTAACGGACCCACCTACACAGATACGCAGTATTTT
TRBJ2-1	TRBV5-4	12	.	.	CASSFDWDEQFF	TGTGCCAGCAGCTTCGATTGGGATGAGCAGTTCTTC
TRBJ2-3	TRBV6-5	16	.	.	CASSYGQGGITDTQYF	TGTGCCAGCAGTTACGGGCAGGGGGGAATCACAGATACGCAGTATTTT
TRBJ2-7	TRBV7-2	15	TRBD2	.	CASSLETSGGYEQYF	TGTGCCAGCAGCTTAGAGACTAGCGGAGGGTACGAGCAGTACTTC
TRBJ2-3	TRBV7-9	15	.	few	CASSLLGRTTDTQYF	TGTGCCAGCAGCTTATTGGGCAGAACCACAGATACGCAGTATTTT